This T cell receptor beta chain was found in a study of blood T cell repertoires in COVID-19. With 6 bases clipped from V and 0 bases from J, the junction kept 5 bases outside the gene matches. The CDR3 extends over 15 amino acids. The germline V gene has CDR1 SEHNR and CDR2 FQNEAQ (reference sequence). The repertoire was sequenced with immunoSEQ multiplex PCR; TCRdb's copy has only in-frame clones and lacks some. This table holds roughly 160,000 clones, 84% found once. The V call is TRBV7-9, the J call TRBJ1-1, with 9 bases matching TRBD1. What was sequenced was peripheral blood. The TCR comes from a man in his sixties or seventies with active or convalescent COVID-19. This CDR3 is CASRLTGGMNTEAFF. The CDR3 nucleotides read TGTGCCAGCAGACTCACAGGGGGCATGAACACTGAAGCTTTCTTT. The whole variable domain, remainder taken from reference TRBV7-9 and TRBJ1-1, is DTGVSQNPRHKITKRGQNVTFRCDPISEHNRLYWYRQTLGQGPEFLTYFQNEAQLEKSRLLSDRFSAERPKGSFSTLEIQRTEQGDSAMYLCASRLTGGMNTEAFFGQGTRLTVV.